What follows are 26 T cell receptor beta chains derived from one specimen sequenced in a study of cytomegalovirus exposure and HLA in healthy donors. The PCR employed 60 Vbeta primers together with 13 Jbeta primers. Profiling relied on immunoSEQ multiplex PCR, and the TCRdb table lists in-frame clones only, not all of them. The sample lists 150,000 to 200,000 clones, about 80% occurring once. Input material: PBMCs. Receptors were obtained from a woman aged 25 to 39 in good health and CMV-seropositive.

The chain carries TRBV27 and TRBJ2-5; no firm D call. This CDR3 comprises 13 residues. V lost 4 bases, J lost 4 bases, and 10 bases lay in between. Germline CDR1 and CDR2: MNHEY and SMNVEV (reference sequence). The DNA for the CDR3 is TGTGCCAGCAGTTACCGTAGAGGAGAGACCCAGTACTTC. This encodes CASSYRRGETQYF.

The rearrangement joins TRBV18 to TRBJ1-2; 7 bases match TRBD1. CDR1 KGHSH and CDR2 LQKENI come from the germline V gene. Unmatched junction bases numbered 5, after V lost 3 bases and J lost 4 bases. The length of the CDR3 is 14 residues. CDR3 sequence: CASSPRTGSYGYTF. The CDR3 DNA is TGTGCCAGCTCACCGAGGACAGGATCCTATGGCTACACCTTC.

V usage is TRBV18 and J usage is TRBJ2-1, with D possibly TRBD2 on 6 matching bases. CDR1 and CDR2 (germline): KGHSH, LQKENI. V lost 0 bases and J lost 4, with 7 bases in between. CDR3 length: 14 residues. CDR3 region: CASSPPRGYNEQFF. For the CDR3, the DNA is TGTGCCAGCTCACCACCGCGGGGATACAATGAGCAGTTCTTC.

The chain links TRBV7-8 to TRBJ1-3; TRBD1 matches at 7 bases. J was trimmed by 4 bases and V by 6 bases; bases with no gene match: 6. From germline, CDR1 is SGHVS and CDR2 FQNEAQ. The CDR3 length is 14 residues. This chain's CDR3 is CASREQGSGNTIYF. CDR3 DNA: TGTGCCAGCAGAGAACAGGGGTCCGGAAACACCATATATTTT.

The genes are TRBV19 and TRBJ2-7, with a weak D call TRBD1 (7 bases). CDR1 is LNHDA, CDR2 SQIVND, per germline (reference sequence). The V end lost 5 bases, the J end lost 7 bases, and 12 bases lay between the germline ends. The CDR3 runs 12 residues. CDR3 sequence reads: CASSGPGGEQYF. The CDR3 DNA follows: TGTGCCAGTAGTGGCCCAGGGGGGGAGCAGTACTTC.

The rearrangement links TRBV7-9 to TRBJ2-7; 9 positions match TRBD2. Germline V gene lookup returns CDR1 SEHNR and CDR2 FQNEAQ (reference sequence). Trimming took 0 bases from V and 3 from J; bases not matched to a gene: 3. The CDR3 is made up of 15 amino acids. The CDR3 bases are TGTGCCAGCAGCTTAGCTAGCGGGAGTCTCTACGAGCAGTACTTC. The encoded protein is CASSLASGSLYEQYF.

This clone has just one count. The rearrangement uses TRBV4-1 and TRBJ1-2; 7 nucleotides match TRBD1. The CDR3 totals 15 residues. Germline CDR1 and CDR2: MGHRA and YSYEKL. V lost 4 bases and J lost 4; bases outside the gene matches: 9. Written as DNA, the CDR3 is TGCGCCAGCAGCCCCTTACGACAGGGCATCTATGGCTACACCTTC. Amino acids: CASSPLRQGIYGYTF.

This clone was detected a few times. J is TRBJ2-1 and V is TRBV10-3, with D tentatively TRBD1 (6 bases). The CDR3 is made up of 12 amino acids. Trimming pared 1 base from V and 9 bases from J, leaving 7 bases between. In germline, CDR1 is ENHRY, CDR2 SYGVKD. CDR3 region: CAISELGAEQFF. CDR3 sequence (DNA): TGTGCCATCAGTGAGTTGGGGGCTGAGCAGTTCTTC.

The chain links TRBV27 to TRBJ2-2; D may be TRBD1 (6 bases). The CDR3 is made up of 15 amino acids. Trimming pared 5 bases from V and 7 bases from J, leaving 17 bases between. Germline loops: CDR1 MNHEY, CDR2 SMNVEV (reference sequence). The CDR3 nucleotides read TGTGCCAGCAGTCCCCTGGACAGACTGGGCGGGGAGCTGTTTTTT. As protein: CASSPLDRLGGELFF.

The chain joins TRBV21-1 to TRBJ1-5. TRBV21-1 constitutes a pseudogene. This CDR3 has 16 residues. The CDR3 DNA reads TGTGCCAGCAGCAAAGTATATAGCTCGGGCAATCAGCCCCAGCATTTT. It translates to CASSKVYSSGNQPQHF.

The chain joins TRBV27 to TRBJ1-6, with D perhaps matching TRBD1 (6 bases). With 2 bases removed from V and 6 bases from J, the gap between germline ends came to 8 bases. This CDR3 region has 14 residues. CDR1 MNHEY and CDR2 SMNVEV come from the germline V gene (reference sequence). As DNA, the CDR3 is TGTGCCAGCAGTTTAACAGGGTCTAATTCACCCCTCCACTTT. This translates into CASSLTGSNSPLHF.

This clone appeared a single time. The V call is TRBV5-6, the J call TRBJ2-1; tentative D call: TRBD2 (6 bases). The CDR3 contains 14 residues. V was pared by 4 bases and J by 0 bases, with 8 bases between. The germline CDR1 and CDR2 sequences are SGHDT and YYEEEE. The CDR3 loop is CASSLGGSYNEQFF. The CDR3 DNA sequence: TGTGCCAGCAGCCTCGGGGGCTCCTACAATGAGCAGTTCTTC.

V is TRBV6-6 and J is TRBJ2-1, with 7 nucleotides matching TRBD1. V shed 6 bases and J 2 bases; nucleotides not matched to a gene: 7. Germline loops: CDR1 MNHNY, CDR2 SVGAGI (reference sequence). The CDR3 runs to 15 residues. The CDR3 region is CASRAGQVPYNEQFF. DNA of the CDR3: TGTGCCAGCAGGGCCGGACAGGTCCCCTACAATGAGCAGTTCTTC.

The chain carries TRBV30 and TRBJ2-7; no firm D call. Trimming stripped 4 bases from V and 1 base from J, with 5 bases between. In germline, CDR1 is GTSNPN, CDR2 SVGIG (reference sequence). The CDR3 is made up of 11 amino acids. The DNA of the CDR3 is TGTGCCTGGACCCGTTCCTACGAGCAGTACTTC. The encoded protein is CAWTRSYEQYF.

This sequence joins TRBV6-6 and TRBJ1-5; D is unresolved. Trimming removed 0 bases at V and 7 bases at J, with 10 bases between. Germline CDR1 reads MNHNY; CDR2 reads SVGAGI (reference sequence). The CDR3 is 14 residues long. Here the CDR3 reads CASSYSVGGQPQHF. CDR3 DNA: TGTGCCAGCAGTTACTCTGTGGGCGGGCAGCCCCAGCATTTT.

The chain links TRBV6-5 to TRBJ2-7; TRBD2 might be the D (6 bases). V lost 5 bases and J lost 7, with 21 bases in between. The CDR3 has 15 amino acids. Per germline, CDR1 MNHEY and CDR2 SVGAGI. The CDR3 reads CASSPAGSGRREQYF. The CDR3 coding sequence is TGTGCCAGCAGTCCCGCGGGGTCGGGCCGCAGGGAGCAGTACTTC.

This rearrangement joins TRBV2 to TRBJ2-7; D is uncertain. The CDR3 contains 15 residues. The V end lost 8 bases, the J end lost 2 bases, and 19 bases lay between the germline ends. In germline, CDR1 is SNHLY, CDR2 FYNNEI. CDR3 bases: TGTGCCAGCGCCCTGGCGAGCGCCCTACCCTACGAGCAGTACTTC. This gives the protein CASALASALPYEQYF.

In this sample, this clone turned up a few times. This sequence joins TRBV7-8 and TRBJ1-3, with TRBD1 matching 12 bases. The CDR3 has 16 residues. Germline-derived CDR1 and CDR2 are SGHVS and FQNEAQ. Trimming removed 5 bases from V and 4 bases from J; junction bases left unmatched: 6. The CDR3 nucleotides are TGTGCCAGCAGCCTCCGGGACAGGGGGCGAGGAAACACCATATATTTT. It yields the protein CASSLRDRGRGNTIYF.

The chain joins TRBV5-6 to TRBJ2-6; a possible D gene is TRBD1 (6 bases). Germline lookup yields CDR1 SGHDT and CDR2 YYEEEE. Deletions cut 1 base from V and 4 bases from J, with 9 bases between. The CDR3 runs 15 residues. The CDR3 DNA sequence: TGTGCCAGCAGCTTGACAGGGTCCGGGGCCAACGTCCTGACTTTC. Translated, it gives CASSLTGSGANVLTF. The full variable domain, in which reference TRBV5-6 and TRBJ2-6 provide the parts outside the CDR3, is DAGVTQSPTHLIKTRGQQVTLRCSPKSGHDTVSWYQQALGQGPQFIFQYYEEEERQRGNFPDRFSGHQFPNYSSELNVNALLLGDSALYLCASSLTGSGANVLTFGAGSRLTVL.

The chain's CDR3 is CASSQDSGQGRDGYTF. CDR3 bases: TGTGCCAGCAGCCAAGATTCCGGACAGGGACGAGATGGCTACACCTTC. The chain joins TRBV4-2 to TRBJ1-2, with 8 bases fitting TRBD1. V shed 0 bases and J 6 bases; nucleotides not matched to a gene: 9. The CDR3 has 16 amino acids. Per germline, CDR1 LGHNA and CDR2 YNFKEQ.

The DNA for the CDR3 is TGCGCCAGCAGCTCCTGGACAGCTGAAGCTAACTATGGCTACACCTTC. This gives the protein CASSSWTAEANYGYTF. The rearrangement joins TRBV5-1 to TRBJ1-2; D might be TRBD1 (6 bases). The V gene's germline CDR1 is SGHRS and CDR2 YFSETQ. This CDR3 has 16 amino acids. V lost 3 bases and J 0 bases, leaving 15 bases between the germline ends.

The chain has TRBV18 and TRBJ2-7; 12 nucleotides line up with TRBD2. This CDR3 spans 16 amino acids. Germline values: CDR1 KGHSH, CDR2 LQKENI. V gave up 3 bases and J gave up 6 bases; unmatched junction bases: 9. The chain's CDR3 is CASSPRGLAGGPEQYF. The CDR3 region has the DNA TGTGCCAGCTCACCCAGAGGGCTAGCGGGGGGGCCCGAGCAGTACTTC.

This clone was seen once. V is TRBV5-1 and J is TRBJ1-4; tentatively, D is TRBD1 (5 bases). From germline, CDR1 is SGHRS and CDR2 YFSETQ. This CDR3 spans 16 amino acids. V lost 3 bases and J lost 2, with 14 bases in between. In DNA, the CDR3 is TGCGCCAGCAGCTACCCCCCGGGGGGGACTAATGAAAAACTGTTTTTT. Encoded protein: CASSYPPGGTNEKLFF.

The sample holds one count of this clone. The genes are TRBV7-8 and TRBJ1-2; D might be TRBD1 (6 bases). The CDR3 is made up of 14 amino acids. Germline CDR1 is SGHVS and CDR2 is FQNEAQ. V lost 4 bases to trimming and J lost 5 bases, with 14 bases between them. CDR3 DNA sequence: TGTGCCAGCAGCTCCTGGACAGAGTCTTATGGCTACACCTTC. The encoded protein is CASSSWTESYGYTF.

The chain carries TRBV4-1 and TRBJ1-6; 9 bases align to TRBD1. The CDR3 has 21 amino acids. Germline-derived CDR1 and CDR2 are MGHRA and YSYEKL. With V trimmed by 3 bases and J by 5 bases, 20 bases remained unmatched. In DNA, the CDR3 is TGCGCCAGCAGCCACGGAGGACAGGGGCGCAACTCTGGGGATAATAATTCACCCCTCCACTTT. Translating it yields CASSHGGQGRNSGDNNSPLHF.

The J gene is TRBJ1-1, the V gene TRBV30; TRBD1 might be the D (6 bases). The CDR3 contains 12 residues. Germline values: CDR1 GTSNPN, CDR2 SVGIG (reference sequence). V shed 2 bases and J shed 4 bases, with 8 bases lying between them. CDR3 protein: CAWSTRGTEAFF. Here the CDR3 DNA reads TGTGCCTGGAGTACCAGGGGCACTGAAGCTTTCTTT.